The entry below gives a single TCR beta chain sequence along with its context. The source of the sample is a study of blood T cell repertoires in COVID-19. Study background: Donors in the United States, Italy and Spain gave samples during acute or convalescent COVID-19. Sources were T cells, B-cell-depleted T cells, or PBMCs; the material itself was cDNA or gDNA.

Per the germline V gene, CDR1 is MNHEY and CDR2 is SVGEGT. This CDR3 region has 14 residues. Trimming shortened V by 0 bases and J by 4 bases, and 9 bases separated the two germline ends. Authors' analysis steps: How many nucleated cells were present was estimated from reference gene primer amplification. The repertoire was sequenced with immunoSEQ multiplex PCR; TCRdb's copy has only in-frame clones and lacks some. That table supplies the V and J calls and clone size; D and trimming were determined from the DNA. This sample has tens of thousands of clones, with around 80% found just once. The TCR originated in a human donor in a cohort sampled during active or convalescent COVID-19. The genes are TRBV6-2 or TRBV6-3 and TRBJ1-2, with D tentatively TRBD1 (6 bases). The sequencing sample was made of peripheral blood. CDR3 sequence: CASSYSDRIYGYTF. The CDR3 coding sequence is TGTGCCAGCAGTTACTCTGACAGGATCTATGGCTACACCTTC.